This T cell receptor (beta chain) stems from a study of Graves' ophthalmopathy and Graves' hyperthyroidism. From germline, CDR1 is MNHEY and CDR2 SVGAGI. V gave up 4 bases and J gave up 2 bases, with 9 bases separating them. The CDR3 consists of 13 residues. TCR beta CDR3 regions were amplified from RNA transcripts. A first-round RT-PCR used HTBI primers, followed by a second-round multiplex PCR. Each CDR3 protein gets one entry after TCRdb re-called the multiplex PCR reads with MiXCR. The sample holds about 620,000 distinct CDR3 sequences, 22% seen once. The sample was peripheral blood. The source of this sequence is a woman in her late teens or twenties with stable Graves' hyperthyroidism. Some clones in this sample may be carry-over from other donors' samples. The chain carries TRBV6-5 and TRBJ2-7; D is unresolved. The CDR3 sequence: CASSSSEPYEQYF. CDR3 sequence (DNA): TGTGCCAGCAGTTCCAGTGAACCCTACGAGCAGTACTTC.